These 14 T cell receptor beta chains were sequenced from one sample in a study of T cells in Graves' hyperthyroidism and ophthalmopathy. Researchers amplified the TCR beta CDR3 regions from RNA transcripts. The TCR CDR3 was amplified in a first-round RT-PCR using the HTBI primer set. One entry per CDR3 protein, called by TCRdb with MiXCR from the multiplex PCR reads. The table lists hundreds of thousands of distinct CDR3 sequences, around 15% of them singletons. The sequenced material came from blood. The receptor source for this set is a woman under 30 with Graves' hyperthyroidism.

This clonotype was observed many times. J is TRBJ2-7 and V is TRBV7-3; D is possibly TRBD2 (5 bases). The CDR3 extends over 13 amino acids. Looked up from germline, CDR1 is SGHTA and CDR2 is FQGTGA. Trimming removed 5 bases from V and 1 base from J, with 9 bases in between. This chain's CDR3 is CASSRGPSYEQYF. The CDR3 nucleotides read TGTGCCAGCAGCCGAGGGCCTTCCTACGAGCAGTACTTC. The entire variable domain, with the rest obtained from reference TRBV7-3 and TRBJ2-7, is as follows: GAGVSQTPSNKVTEKGKYVELRCDPISGHTALYWYRQSLGQGPEFLIYFQGTGAADDSGLPNDRFFAVRPEGSVSTLKIQRTERGDSAVYLCASSRGPSYEQYFGPGTRLTVT.

Many counts were recorded for this clonotype. The chain uses TRBV4-2 and TRBJ2-7, with 7 bases aligning to TRBD2. This CDR3 comprises 15 residues. V was clipped by 0 bases and J by 7 bases; unmatched bases: 9. Germline CDR1 and CDR2: LGHNA and YNFKEQ. DNA of the CDR3: TGTGCCAGCAGCCAAGATTTGGCGGGAGTGGGGGAGCAGTACTTC. Its translation is CASSQDLAGVGEQYF.

This clonotype was observed at least ten times. The V and J genes are TRBV11-1 and TRBJ2-1, with D perhaps TRBD1 (5 bases). Trimming took 5 bases from V and 2 from J, leaving 16 bases between them. Germline CDR1 SGHAT, CDR2 FQDESV (reference sequence). The CDR3 loop spans 16 amino acids. The CDR3 spells CASSPHLGVPYNEQFF. The CDR3 coding sequence is TGTGCCAGCAGCCCTCACTTAGGGGTCCCCTACAATGAGCAGTTCTTC.

In its sample, this clonotype was seen many times. The V gene is TRBV30, the J gene TRBJ2-7; 8 nucleotides match TRBD1. From germline, CDR1 is GTSNPN and CDR2 SVGIG (reference sequence). The CDR3 sequence is 16 residues long. Germline trimming cut 3 bases from V and 5 bases from J; bases unmatched to any gene: 15. The DNA of the CDR3 is TGTGCCTGGAGCCCCGGGACAGGCGCTGACCCAAACGAGCAGTACTTC. Protein: CAWSPGTGADPNEQYF. Full variable domain (outside the CDR3, taken from reference TRBV30 and TRBJ2-7): SQTIHQWPATLVQPVGSPLSLECTVEGTSNPNLYWYRQAAGRGLQLLFYSVGIGQISSEVPQNLSASRPQDRQFILSSKKLLLSDSGFYLCAWSPGTGADPNEQYFGPGTRLTVT.

This clonotype was recorded at least ten times. This chain uses TRBV7-3 with TRBJ1-2, with D perhaps matching TRBD1 (5 bases). CDR1 is SGHTA, CDR2 FQGTGA, per germline. The germline V and J ends were trimmed by 5 bases and 3 bases, with 16 bases remaining between them. The CDR3 totals 15 residues. The CDR3 DNA is TGTGCCAGCAGCCCTGGCGCCGGGACCTACTATGGCTACACCTTC. It translates to CASSPGAGTYYGYTF. Drawing the rest from reference TRBV7-3 and TRBJ1-2, the complete variable domain is GAGVSQTPSNKVTEKGKYVELRCDPISGHTALYWYRQSLGQGPEFLIYFQGTGAADDSGLPNDRFFAVRPEGSVSTLKIQRTERGDSAVYLCASSPGAGTYYGYTFGSGTRLTVV.

In its sample, this clonotype was seen many times. The chain carries TRBV7-8 and TRBJ2-5, with TRBD2 matching 8 bases. The CDR3 length is 17 residues. Germline V gene data show CDR1 as SGHVS and CDR2 as FQNEAQ. The trim removed 4 bases at V and 3 bases at J, leaving 13 bases unmatched. CDR3 sequence: CASSSPGGLAGKETQYF. The CDR3 bases are TGTGCCAGCAGCTCACCCGGGGGTCTAGCGGGCAAAGAGACCCAGTACTTC.

With respect to this clonotype: At one boundary the junction diverges from the germline segment, which might be a read error. The chain couples TRBV13 to TRBJ2-5; D is perhaps TRBD2 (5 bases). Germline values: CDR1 PRHDT, CDR2 FYEKMQ (reference sequence). This CDR3 spans 13 amino acids. Written as DNA, the CDR3 is TGCGCCAGCAGCCAAATACTCGGAGGGACCCAGTACTTC. Translation gives CASSQILGGTQYF.

This clonotype was observed a few times. Being one base from a much bigger clone, this may be a read error. CDR3 residues: CVSSQDGGSTDTQYF. CDR3 nucleotide sequence: TGTGTCAGCAGCCAAGATGGCGGGAGCACAGATACGCAGTATTTT. V and J are TRBV4-2 and TRBJ2-3; a weak D match, TRBD2 (5 bases). CDR1 is LGHNA, CDR2 YNFKEQ, per germline. This CDR3 contains 15 residues.

This rearrangement joins TRBV19 to TRBJ1-2; 10 bases are a match to TRBD1. V trimming: 5 bases; J trimming: 4 bases; junction bases outside the gene matches: 13. From germline, CDR1 is LNHDA and CDR2 SQIVND (reference sequence). CDR3 length: 17 amino acids. As DNA, the CDR3 is TGTGCCAGTAGTCTCTTTGGGGGGACAGGGGACACCTATGGCTACACCTTC. Its protein product is CASSLFGGTGDTYGYTF.

This clonotype was detected only a few times. The conserved phenylalanine or tryptophan normally closing the CDR3 is absent here, so this likely arose from a read error. In DNA, the CDR3 is TGTGCCAGCAGTTCGGGACTAGCGGGAGTTAGATCCTACGAGCAGTACCTC. Its protein is CASSSGLAGVRSYEQYL. The gene calls are TRBV7-9 and TRBJ2-7; TRBD2 agrees at 14 bases. The CDR3 is 17 residues long. Trimming took 6 bases from V and 1 from J; bases not matched to a gene: 8. Looked up from germline, CDR1 is SEHNR and CDR2 is FQNEAQ (reference sequence).

The chain has TRBV29-1 and TRBJ1-1; tentatively, D is TRBD1 (5 bases). Trimming shortened V by 5 bases and J by 0 bases, and 13 bases separated the two germline ends. CDR3 length: 14 amino acids. Germline V gene data show CDR1 as SQVTM and CDR2 as ANQGSEA. The CDR3 loop is CSVWGRTLNTEAFF. CDR3 in DNA: TGCAGCGTTTGGGGCAGAACTCTGAACACTGAAGCTTTCTTT.

This clonotype was seen ten or more times. This rearrangement joins TRBV6-2 or TRBV6-3 to TRBJ1-2; tentative D call: TRBD1 (5 bases). V shed 5 bases and J shed 8 bases, with 21 bases lying between them. Looked up from germline, CDR1 is MNHEY and CDR2 is SVGEGT. The CDR3 runs to 15 residues. The CDR3 coding sequence is TGTGCCAGCAGTCTCGACAGCTTCTCTATCTGGGGCTACACCTTC. Encoded protein: CASSLDSFSIWGYTF.

In the case of this clonotype: A read error may explain this, as a much larger clone is one base away. V is TRBV27 and J is TRBJ2-1, with a weak D call TRBD2 (6 bases). Germline CDR1 is MNHEY and CDR2 is SMNVEV (reference sequence). There are 14 residues in the CDR3. The DNA of the CDR3 is TGTGCCAGCAGTTTCGGGGGATTGCTCAATGAGCAGCTCTTC. Amino acids: CASSFGGLLNEQLF.

This chain joins TRBV30 and TRBJ2-2, with 10 bases matching TRBD1. V trimming: 5 bases; J trimming: 9 bases; junction bases outside the gene matches: 9. Germline CDR1 is GTSNPN and CDR2 is SVGIG (reference sequence). CDR3 length equals 14 residues. The DNA for the CDR3 is TGTGCCTGGGGACAGGGGGGGCGCGTCCGGGAGCTGTTTTTT. The encoded protein is CAWGQGGRVRELFF.